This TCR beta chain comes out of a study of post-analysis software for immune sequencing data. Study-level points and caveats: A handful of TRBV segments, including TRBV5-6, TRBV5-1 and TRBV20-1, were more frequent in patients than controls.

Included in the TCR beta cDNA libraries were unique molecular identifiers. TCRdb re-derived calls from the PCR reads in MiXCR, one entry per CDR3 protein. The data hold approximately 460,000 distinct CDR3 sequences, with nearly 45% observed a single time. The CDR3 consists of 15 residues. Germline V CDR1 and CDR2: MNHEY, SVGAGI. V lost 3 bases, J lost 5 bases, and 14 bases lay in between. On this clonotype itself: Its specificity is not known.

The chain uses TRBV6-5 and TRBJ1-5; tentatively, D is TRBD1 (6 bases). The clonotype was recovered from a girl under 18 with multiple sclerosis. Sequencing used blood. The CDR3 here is CASSYFQGSDQPQHF. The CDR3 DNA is TGTGCCAGCAGTTATTTTCAGGGGAGTGATCAGCCCCAGCATTTT.